A single sample is the source of the 14 T cell receptor beta chains below, sequenced in a study of blood T cell repertoires in COVID-19. The method was immunoSEQ multiplex PCR; TCRdb's version includes in-frame clones alone and lacks a portion of them. The repertoire holds 280,000 or so clones, approximately 83% seen once, with over 9% in the top ten. The sample taken for sequencing was peripheral blood. The origin of the receptors is a woman in her forties or fifties who had recovered from COVID-19.

The chain recombines TRBV28 with TRBJ2-5, with a tentative D call TRBD1 (6 bases). Germline V gene sequence: CDR1 MDHEN, CDR2 SYDVKM. Trimming pared 3 bases from V and 7 bases from J, leaving 15 bases between. The CDR3 sequence is 14 residues long. The CDR3: CASSLDSSVGTQYF. Here the CDR3 DNA reads TGTGCCAGCAGTTTGGACAGTTCCGTGGGGACCCAGTACTTC.

The V call is TRBV5-5, the J call TRBJ2-2; tentatively, D is TRBD2 (6 bases). The CDR3 consists of 15 residues. Germline CDR1 is SGHKS and CDR2 is YYEKEE (reference sequence). V gave up 5 bases and J gave up 2 bases, with 13 bases separating them. This chain's CDR3 is CASSQIGGNTGELFF. The CDR3 DNA is TGTGCCAGCAGTCAGATCGGGGGAAACACCGGGGAGCTGTTTTTT.

For this clone: This sample also contains other DNA sequences that code for the same CDR3. V is TRBV6-5 and J is TRBJ1-4; weak D call: TRBD1 (5 bases). The length of the CDR3 is 13 residues. The germline V gene has CDR1 MNHEY and CDR2 SVGAGI. V was shortened by 8 bases and J by 4 bases, with 11 bases between the two germline ends. The CDR3 region is CASSRGFNEKLFF. The CDR3 DNA reads TGTGCCAGCTCAAGGGGCTTTAATGAAAAACTGTTTTTT.

The V and J genes are TRBV12-3 or TRBV12-4 and TRBJ2-3; possibly TRBD1 for D (6 bases). There are 12 residues in the CDR3. V was shortened by 6 bases and J by 9 bases, with 13 bases between the two germline ends. CDR3 in DNA: TGTGCCAGCAGCCATCTACAGGGAACGCAGTATTTT. As protein: CASSHLQGTQYF.

This chain links TRBV4-1 with TRBJ1-1; no clear D gene. Trimming left V 4 bases short and J 11 bases short, with 17 bases between. CDR3 length: 13 amino acids. Germline V CDR1 and CDR2: MGHRA, YSYEKL. The CDR3 DNA follows: TGCGCCAGCAGCCCCATGAACCGGGAGGGTGCTTTCTTT. As protein: CASSPMNREGAFF.

The chain employs TRBV9 and TRBJ2-6; 7 nucleotides agree with TRBD1. J lost 0 bases, V lost 2 bases, and 2 bases had no gene match. The CDR3 spans 16 residues. CDR1 SGDLS and CDR2 YYNGEE come from the germline V gene. The CDR3 coding sequence is TGTGCCAGCAGCGTCGGGGACAGCTCTGGGGCCAACGTCCTGACTTTC. Protein: CASSVGDSSGANVLTF.

V is TRBV5-6 and J is TRBJ2-7; D is possibly TRBD2 (7 bases). The V end was cut by 7 bases, the J end by 7 bases, with 18 bases between. This CDR3 comprises 13 residues. The germline CDR1 and CDR2 sequences are SGHDT and YYEEEE. The CDR3 here is CASCEGGAGEQYF. In nucleotides, the CDR3 is TGTGCCAGCTGCGAGGGGGGGGCCGGGGAGCAGTACTTC.

This clone was seen once. This chain links TRBV18 with TRBJ1-5, with 9 bases matching TRBD1. CDR1 and CDR2 from the germline V gene are KGHSH and LQKENI. The CDR3 is made up of 16 amino acids. With 2 bases clipped from V and 5 bases from J, the junction kept 7 bases outside the gene matches. The CDR3 reads CASSPTSGTGYQPQHF. CDR3 coding DNA: TGTGCCAGCTCACCAACCTCCGGGACAGGGTATCAGCCCCAGCATTTT.

The chain has TRBV6-2 or TRBV6-3 and TRBJ2-7, with 9 bases lining up with TRBD2. With V trimmed by 6 bases and J by 7 bases, 16 bases remained unmatched. The CDR3 totals 16 residues. The germline CDR1 and CDR2 sequences are MNHEY and SVGEGT. Here the CDR3 DNA reads TGTGCCAGCAGCCCCACCCTTACTAGCGGGTCTGGGGAGCAGTACTTC. It codes for CASSPTLTSGSGEQYF.

This clone was detected once. The CDR3 spells CASRLALAGGPDTQYF. CDR3 nucleotide sequence: TGTGCAAGTCGCTTAGCACTAGCGGGAGGGCCAGATACGCAGTATTTT. The chain joins TRBV12-2 to TRBJ2-3; the D segment call TRBD2 is taken from the table without a DNA check. TRBV12-2 constitutes a pseudogene. This CDR3 comprises 16 residues.

The chain has TRBV6-1 and TRBJ2-2, with D possibly being TRBD2 (7 bases). CDR1 and CDR2 (germline): MNHNS, SASEGT. The CDR3 covers 17 residues. Trimming left V 2 bases short and J 6 bases short, with 19 bases between. CDR3 residues: CASSEYTRGGVSGELFF. CDR3 nucleotides: TGTGCCAGCAGTGAATATACGAGGGGGGGCGTCTCCGGGGAGCTGTTTTTT.

The V gene is TRBV5-6, the J gene TRBJ1-4; possibly TRBD1 for D (6 bases). Trimming cost V 3 bases and J 4 bases, with 16 bases left between them. CDR1 SGHDT and CDR2 YYEEEE come from the germline V gene. This CDR3 contains 16 residues. The CDR3 sequence is CASSWGRPVHNEKLFF. The CDR3 DNA follows: TGTGCCAGCAGCTGGGGGCGGCCTGTGCATAATGAAAAACTGTTTTTT.

Comments on this clone: The same CDR3 is also encoded by other DNA sequences in this sample. This sequence joins TRBV27 and TRBJ2-7; the D gene is possibly TRBD1 (5 bases). The CDR3 is 14 amino acids. Between the trimmed V and J ends, which lost 6 bases and 4 bases, there was a span of 16 bases. CDR1 and CDR2 (germline): MNHEY, SMNVEV (reference sequence). As DNA, the CDR3 is TGTGCCAGCAGCCTTTCGACAGTGTCATACGAGCAGTACTTC. Translation gives CASSLSTVSYEQYF.

The rearrangement links TRBV7-2 to TRBJ1-2, with 7 nucleotides matching TRBD1. This CDR3 region has 14 residues. The V gene end was trimmed by 1 base and the J gene end by 4 bases; junction bases not matched to a gene: 3. Germline assignment: CDR1 SGHTA and CDR2 FQGNSA. The CDR3 loop reads CASSLEGAPYGYTF. CDR3 in DNA: TGTGCCAGCAGCTTAGAGGGGGCGCCCTATGGCTACACCTTC.